This T cell receptor beta chain appears in the sequencing data of a study of T cell responses to AZD1222 COVID-19 vaccine. Study background: The analysis combined second doses at about 4 or about 12 weeks.

Germline assignment: CDR1 LNHNV and CDR2 YYDKDF (reference sequence). The CDR3 spans 14 residues. V was trimmed by 4 bases and J by 3 bases, leaving 13 bases between them. Overall study findings and caveats: Spike was spanned by vaccine-associated CD4 TCRs, with dominance at 160-218 and 743-854. In all cases, repertoires were sampled only after the peak T cell response.

The repertoire was sequenced with immunoSEQ multiplex PCR; TCRdb's copy has only in-frame clones and lacks some. The sample has roughly 140,000 clones; roughly 90% are singletons. Remarks on this clone: Its antigen remains unknown.

The rearrangement joins TRBV15 to TRBJ2-7; D is undetermined. The input for sequencing was peripheral blood, taken on day 0 of AZD1222 vaccination. The source of this sequence is an adult in good health. The CDR3 here is CATSMYGGDYEQYF. Written as DNA, the CDR3 is TGTGCCACCAGCATGTATGGCGGAGACTACGAGCAGTACTTC.